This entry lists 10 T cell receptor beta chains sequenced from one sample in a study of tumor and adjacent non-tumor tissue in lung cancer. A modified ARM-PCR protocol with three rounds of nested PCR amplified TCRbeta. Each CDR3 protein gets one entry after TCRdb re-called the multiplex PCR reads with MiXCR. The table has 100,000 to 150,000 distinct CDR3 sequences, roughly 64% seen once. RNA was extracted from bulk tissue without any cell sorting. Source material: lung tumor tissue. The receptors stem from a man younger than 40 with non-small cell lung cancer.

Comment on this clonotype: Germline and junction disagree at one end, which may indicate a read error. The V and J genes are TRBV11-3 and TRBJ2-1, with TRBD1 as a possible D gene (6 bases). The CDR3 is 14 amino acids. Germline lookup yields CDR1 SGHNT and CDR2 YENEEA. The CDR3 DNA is TGTCCCGGCAGCCTACAGGGTCCGGGCAATGAGCGGTTCTTC. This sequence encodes CPGSLQGPGNERFF. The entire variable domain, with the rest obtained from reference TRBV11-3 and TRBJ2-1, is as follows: EAGVVQSPRYKIIEKKQPVAFWCNPISGHNTLYWYLQNLGQGPELLIRYENEEAVDDSQLPKDRFSAERLKGVDSTLKIQPAELGDSAVYLCPGSLQGPGNERFFGPGTRLTVL.

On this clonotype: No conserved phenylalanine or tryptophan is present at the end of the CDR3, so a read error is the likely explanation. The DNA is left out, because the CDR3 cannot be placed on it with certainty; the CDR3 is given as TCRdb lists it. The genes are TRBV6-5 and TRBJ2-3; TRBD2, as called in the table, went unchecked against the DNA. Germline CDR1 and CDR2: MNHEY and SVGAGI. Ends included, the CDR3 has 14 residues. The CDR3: CATRTSGNSDMLYL.

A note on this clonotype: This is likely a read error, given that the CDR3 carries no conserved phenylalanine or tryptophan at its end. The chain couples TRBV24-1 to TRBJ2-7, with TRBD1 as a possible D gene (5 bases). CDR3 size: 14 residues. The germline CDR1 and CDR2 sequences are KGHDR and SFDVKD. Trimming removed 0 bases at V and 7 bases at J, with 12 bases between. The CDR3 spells CATSDLNRLEEQYI. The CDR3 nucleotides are TGTGCCACCAGTGATTTGAACAGGTTGGAGGAGCAGTACATC.

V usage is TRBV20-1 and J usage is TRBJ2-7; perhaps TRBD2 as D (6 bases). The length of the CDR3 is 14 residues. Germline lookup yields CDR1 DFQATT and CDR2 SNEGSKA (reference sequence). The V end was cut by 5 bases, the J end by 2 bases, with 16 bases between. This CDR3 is CSAYGLLGTYEQYF. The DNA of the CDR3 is TGCAGTGCTTATGGACTATTGGGTACCTACGAGCAGTACTTC.

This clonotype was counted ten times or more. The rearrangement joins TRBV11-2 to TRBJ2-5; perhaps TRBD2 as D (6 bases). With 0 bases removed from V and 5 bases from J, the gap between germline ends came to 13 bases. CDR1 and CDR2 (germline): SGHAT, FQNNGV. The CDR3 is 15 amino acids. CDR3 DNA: TGTGCCAGCAGCTTAGATGGTACTGGGGGGGAGACCCAGTACTTC. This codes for CASSLDGTGGETQYF. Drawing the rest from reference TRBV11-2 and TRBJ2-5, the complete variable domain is EAGVAQSPRYKIIEKRQSVAFWCNPISGHATLYWYQQILGQGPKLLIQFQNNGVVDDSQLPKDRFSAERLKGVDSTLKIQPAKLEDSAVYLCASSLDGTGGETQYFGPGTRLLVL.

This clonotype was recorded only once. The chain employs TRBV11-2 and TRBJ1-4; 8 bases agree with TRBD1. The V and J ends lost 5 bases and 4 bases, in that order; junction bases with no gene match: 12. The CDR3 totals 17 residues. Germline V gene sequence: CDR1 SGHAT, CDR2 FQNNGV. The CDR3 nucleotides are TGTGCCAGCAGCCGGGGACAGGTATCTGCAAGTAATGAAAAACTGTTTTTT. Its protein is CASSRGQVSASNEKLFF.

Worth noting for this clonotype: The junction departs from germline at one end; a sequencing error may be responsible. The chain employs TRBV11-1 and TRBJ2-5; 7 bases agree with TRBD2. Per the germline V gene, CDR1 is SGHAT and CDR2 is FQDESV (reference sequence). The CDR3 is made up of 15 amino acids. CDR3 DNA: TGTGCCAGCAGCCCTTCCGGGACTAACGCAGAGACCCAGTATTTC. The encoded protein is CASSPSGTNAETQYF.

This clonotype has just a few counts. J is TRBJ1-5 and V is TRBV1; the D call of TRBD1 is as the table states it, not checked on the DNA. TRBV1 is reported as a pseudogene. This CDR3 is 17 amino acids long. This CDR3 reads CTSSQSPWAGVNQPQHF. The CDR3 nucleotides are TGCACCAGCAGCCAGTCCCCCTGGGCAGGAGTCAATCAGCCCCAGCATTTT.

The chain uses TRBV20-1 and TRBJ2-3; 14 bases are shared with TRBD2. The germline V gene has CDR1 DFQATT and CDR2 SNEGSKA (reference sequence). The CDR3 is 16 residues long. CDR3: CNAKRGTSGRADTQYF. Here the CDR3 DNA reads TGCAATGCGAAGAGGGGGACTAGCGGGAGAGCGGATACGCAGTATTTT.

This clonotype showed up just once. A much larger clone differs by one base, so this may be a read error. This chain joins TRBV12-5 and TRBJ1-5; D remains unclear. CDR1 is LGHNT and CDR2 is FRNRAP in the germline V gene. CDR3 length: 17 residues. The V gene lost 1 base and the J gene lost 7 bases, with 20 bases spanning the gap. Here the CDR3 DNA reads TGTGCTAGTGGTTTGGACTTTCTTTCGGAGGGCCGGCAGCCCCAGCATTTT. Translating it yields CASGLDFLSEGRQPQHF. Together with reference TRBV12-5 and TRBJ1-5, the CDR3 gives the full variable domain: DARVTQTPRHKVTEMGQEVTMRCQPILGHNTVFWYRQTMMQGLELLAYFRNRAPLDDSGMPKDRFSAEMPDATLATLKIQPSEPRDSAVYFCASGLDFLSEGRQPQHFGDGTRLSIL.